Listed here are 9 T cell receptor beta chains from one sample, sequenced in a study of technical replicates of blood from a few donors. The table came from immunoSEQ multiplex PCR; TCRdb's copy has only in-frame clones and leaves some out. The data contain tens of thousands of clones, 90% to 95% of them singletons. The specimen sequenced was PBMCs. These receptors came from a human donor in good health. Some clones in this sample may be carry-over from other donors' samples.

This clone has just one count. This rearrangement joins TRBV30 to TRBJ2-1, with TRBD2 as a possible D gene (6 bases). CDR3 length equals 13 residues. Germline-derived CDR1 and CDR2 are GTSNPN and SVGIG (reference sequence). Trimming removed 5 bases from V and 9 bases from J, with 17 bases in between. CDR3 amino acids: CAWGRWEASEQFF. The CDR3, as DNA: TGTGCCTGGGGCAGGTGGGAGGCCAGTGAGCAGTTCTTC.

The genes are TRBV5-1 and TRBJ2-2; 12 bases align to TRBD2. V gave up 5 bases and J gave up 4 bases; unmatched junction bases: 3. This CDR3 contains 15 residues. Per the germline V gene, CDR1 is SGHRS and CDR2 is YFSETQ. CDR3 DNA: TGCGCCAGCAGGGCGGGACTAGCGGGCACCGGGGAGCTGTTTTTT. Translating gives CASRAGLAGTGELFF.

The rearrangement uses TRBV6-5 and TRBJ2-7; perhaps TRBD1 as D (5 bases). Germline V CDR1 and CDR2: MNHEY, SVGAGI. The CDR3 runs to 14 residues. Trimming removed 2 bases from V and 5 bases from J, with 13 bases in between. CDR3 nucleotide sequence: TGTGCCAGCAGTTACGGCCAGGGCGTCGACGAGCAGTACTTC. This encodes CASSYGQGVDEQYF.

J is TRBJ2-1 and V is TRBV29-1; D is undetermined. Trimming took 5 bases from V and 6 from J, leaving 8 bases between them. CDR3 length equals 11 residues. CDR1 SQVTM and CDR2 ANQGSEA come from the germline V gene. In nucleotides, the CDR3 is TGCAGCGTTCCAGCGTTCAATGAGCAGTTCTTC. It codes for CSVPAFNEQFF.

The chain has TRBV7-8 and TRBJ2-5; TRBD2 agrees at 9 bases. The CDR3 is 14 residues long. The V gene's germline CDR1 is SGHVS and CDR2 FQNEAQ. The V and J ends lost 10 bases and 5 bases, in that order; junction bases with no gene match: 11. The CDR3 loop is CAISTSGGWETQYF. Here the CDR3 DNA reads TGTGCCATTTCGACTAGCGGAGGGTGGGAGACCCAGTACTTC.

This clone showed up just a few times. The chain is built from TRBV2 and TRBJ1-1, with 7 bases identical to TRBD1. V dropped 3 bases and J dropped 1; count of bases not matched to a gene: 11. CDR3 size: 17 residues. CDR1 is SNHLY, CDR2 FYNNEI, per germline. The CDR3 DNA is TGTGCCAGCAGTGAGGGCCTCAGGGGGTTCGGGAACACTGAAGCTTTCTTT. Translating gives CASSEGLRGFGNTEAFF. The whole variable domain, filled in from reference TRBV2 and TRBJ1-1, reads EPEVTQTPSHQVTQMGQEVILRCVPISNHLYFYWYRQILGQKVEFLVSFYNNEISEKSEIFDDQFSVERPDGSNFTLKIRSTKLEDSAMYFCASSEGLRGFGNTEAFFGQGTRLTVV.

The chain couples TRBV30 to TRBJ1-2, with 9 positions matching TRBD1. J was trimmed by 7 bases and V by 5 bases; bases with no gene match: 2. The CDR3 extends over 11 amino acids. Germline values: CDR1 GTSNPN, CDR2 SVGIG (reference sequence). For the CDR3, the DNA is TGTGCCTGGGGGGACAGGGCTGGCTACACCTTC. It is translated as CAWGDRAGYTF.

The chain recombines TRBV5-1 with TRBJ1-1; the D is unclear. Trimming took off 0 bases at V and 0 bases at J, with 6 bases between the two ends. The V gene's germline CDR1 is SGHRS and CDR2 YFSETQ. This CDR3 region has 14 residues. Written as DNA, the CDR3 is TGCGCCAGCAGCTTGGAACACATGAACACTGAAGCTTTCTTT. Protein sequence: CASSLEHMNTEAFF.

This clone was found a few times. J is TRBJ1-2 and V is TRBV2; maybe TRBD1 (6 bases). Trimming pared 3 bases from V and 2 bases from J, leaving 7 bases between. The CDR3 has 13 amino acids. The germline V gene encodes CDR1 SNHLY and CDR2 FYNNEI. The CDR3 loop reads CASSEQGNYGYTF. The CDR3 DNA reads as TGTGCCAGCAGTGAGCAGGGGAACTATGGCTACACCTTC.